This T cell receptor beta chain was sequenced in a study of blood T cells in healthy people across ages. Across the whole study: About one barcoded beta molecule per two T cells was captured by template switching. Findings of the study overall: Observed TCR beta diversity showed a strong correlation with the percentage of naive T cells as measured by flow cytometry. Both naive CD4+ cell counts and diversity were greater in long-lived donors than in aged donors.

A J-beta primer mix and a sample-barcoded 5' primer were used in a second PCR of roughly 7 to 12 cycles. One entry per CDR3 protein, called by TCRdb with MiXCR from the 5' RACE reads. The table has about 1,400,000 distinct CDR3 sequences, approximately 60% seen once. As to this clonotype: Its antigen is as yet unknown.

The sequenced sample consisted of blood. The sequence was collected from a man younger than 35 in good health.

The CDR3 region has the DNA TGCGCCAGCAGCCCGATCCTACCGGGACTAGCTAACCAAGAGACCCAGTACTTC. This gives the protein CASSPILPGLANQETQYF. This rearrangement joins TRBV4-1 to TRBJ2-5, with TRBD2 identical over 9 bases. The ends lost 4 bases at V and 0 bases at J; junction bases unmatched: 12. CDR1 and CDR2 from the germline V gene are MGHRA and YSYEKL. The CDR3 has 18 residues.